Listed below are T cell receptor beta chains from one sample, sequenced in a study of cytomegalovirus exposure and HLA in healthy donors. Sequencing used immunoSEQ multiplex PCR; TCRdb keeps in-frame clones, though not all of them. The sample has roughly 190,000 clones, and its top ten clones hold 0.65% to 0.9%. The sample consisted of PBMCs. Source of these receptors: a woman under 30 in good health and CMV-seropositive. The CDR3 runs from the conserved cysteine through the conserved F or W. Each record gives: D gene, J gene, V gene, CDR3 protein, CDR3 DNA. A D gene is named only where the DNA matches it firmly.

TRBD1 TRBJ1-1 TRBV7-3 CASSSAVPGQGRNTEAFF TGTGCCAGCAGCTCCGCCGTCCCGGGACAGGGAAGGAACACTGAAGCTTTCTTT
. TRBJ1-5 TRBV7-8 CASSHLTGLRNQPQHF TGTGCCAGCAGCCACCTAACAGGGCTAAGAAATCAGCCCCAGCATTTT
. TRBJ2-2 TRBV5-6 CASSLFGATGELFF TGTGCCAGCAGCTTATTTGGGGCCACCGGGGAGCTGTTTTTT
TRBD2 TRBJ2-2 TRBV25-1 CASSEILAVNTGELFF TGTGCCAGCAGTGAAATCCTAGCGGTAAACACCGGGGAGCTGTTTTTT
TRBD2 TRBJ2-1 TRBV7-9 CASSLGLAVHNEQFF TGTGCCAGCAGCTTGGGACTAGCGGTGCACAATGAGCAGTTCTTC
TRBD2 TRBJ2-2 TRBV7-2 CASSTRTSGGVGELFF TGTGCCAGCAGCACCCGGACTAGCGGGGGAGTCGGGGAGCTGTTTTTT
. TRBJ2-5 TRBV18 CASSPTGSQETQYF TGTGCCAGCTCACCGACCGGGAGCCAAGAGACCCAGTACTTC
TRBD1 TRBJ2-1 TRBV19 CASTFSPGQGFVNEQFF TGTGCCAGTACCTTTTCACCGGGACAGGGGTTTGTCAATGAGCAGTTCTTC
TRBD1 TRBJ1-5 TRBV18 CASSLRTGGNQPQHF TGTGCCAGCTCACTGAGGACAGGGGGCAATCAGCCCCAGCATTTT
. TRBJ2-7 TRBV30 CAWSRRGRVGEQYF TGTGCCTGGAGTCGGCGGGGAAGGGTTGGTGAGCAGTACTTC
. TRBJ1-4 TRBV19 CASKNRETNEKLFF TGTGCCAGTAAAAACAGGGAAACTAATGAAAAACTGTTTTTT
TRBD2 TRBJ2-1 TRBV5-6 CASSLRPGLAGGGGPQFF TGTGCCAGCAGCCTGAGACCGGGACTAGCGGGAGGGGGCGGGCCTCAGTTCTTC
. TRBJ1-6 TRBV14 CASSPLGGASPLHF TGTGCCAGCAGTCCCCTGGGGGGGGCGTCACCCCTCCACTTT
. TRBJ1-3 TRBV11-2 CASSLDLVNTIYF TGTGCCAGCAGCTTAGATTTAGTGAACACCATATATTTT
TRBD2 TRBJ2-5 TRBV11-3 CASSPSSGETQYF TGTGCCAGCAGCCCCTCTAGCGGAGAGACCCAGTACTTC